These T cell receptor beta chains were read from a single sample in a study of CD8 T cells in Susac syndrome. In TCRdb, the immunoSEQ multiplex PCR reads were re-called with MiXCR into one record per CDR3 protein. The profile shows roughly 160,000 distinct CDR3 sequences, more than 90% of them singletons. Sequencing was done on a sample of CD4+ T cells from PBMCs. The origin of the receptors is a human donor in good health. Each CDR3 is given with its conserved first and last residue. The D gene is left open where the match is weak. Size is omitted from some rows. Given values are once, few, many or a class for expanded clones.

abundance	d_gene	j_gene	v_gene	CDR3nt	CDR3aa
once	NA	TRBJ2-6	TRBV20-1	TGCAGTGCTAGCTGGGACTCTGGGGCCAACGTCCTGACTTTC	CSASWDSGANVLTF
once	NA	TRBJ1-1	TRBV29-1	TGCAGCGTTAACCCCTTCGGGGAAGGCTCTGAAGCTTTCTTT	CSVNPFGEGSEAFF
few	NA	TRBJ1-2	TRBV25-1	TGTGCCAGCAGTGAATCCAGTGGCTACACCTTC	CASSESSGYTF
NA	NA	TRBJ2-1	TRBV6-6	TGTGCCAGCAGTGGGGAGACAAATGAGCAGTTCTTC	CASSGETNEQFF
NA	NA	TRBJ1-2	TRBV7-2	TGTGCCAGCAGCTTAGGTGGAGGGAAAGCCTATGGCTACACCTTC	CASSLGGGKAYGYTF
NA	NA	TRBJ2-5	TRBV24-1	TGTGCCACCAGTGATTCGCGATCGGGGGGCCAGGAGACCCAGTACTTC	CATSDSRSGGQETQYF
NA	NA	TRBJ2-7	TRBV28	TGTGCCAGCAGTCCCCCAGGGATCGCCTACGAGCAGTACTTC	CASSPPGIAYEQYF
NA	NA	TRBJ2-7	TRBV23-1	TGCGCCAGACAGGGTGAATTGTACGAGCAGTACTTC	CARQGELYEQYF
NA	NA	TRBJ2-1	TRBV28	TGTGCCAGCAGTTTATGGGGCTACAATGAGCAGTTCTTC	CASSLWGYNEQFF
NA	NA	TRBJ2-7	TRBV7-2	TGTGCCAGCAGCCTCCCTGGAGGGGTTTTTTCCTACGAGCAGTACTTC	CASSLPGGVFSYEQYF
NA	TRBD2	TRBJ2-5	TRBV2	TGTGCCAGCAGTGCGACTAGCGGGGGGGGACAAGAGACCCAGTACTTC	CASSATSGGGQETQYF
NA	NA	TRBJ2-5	TRBV20-1	TGCAGTCCCGGGAGCCAAGAGACCCAGTACTTC	CSPGSQETQYF
NA	NA	TRBJ2-5	TRBV5-3	TGTGCCAGAAGCTTGTGGGACCGGTTGCGTGAGACCCAGTACTTC	CARSLWDRLRETQYF
NA	NA	TRBJ2-7	TRBV18	TGTGCCAGCTCACCATATAGCTCCTACGAGCAGTACTTC	CASSPYSSYEQYF